This TCR beta chain was sequenced for a study of T-cell reconstitution after alpha-beta-depleted transplantation in children. The table lists this clonotype with many counts. Unique molecular identifiers were incorporated during preparation of the TCRbeta library. TCRdb reprocessed the PCR reads via MiXCR and lists one record per CDR3 protein. The table records 350,000 to 400,000 distinct CDR3 sequences, about a fifth of them present only once. There are 14 residues in the CDR3. Germline CDR1 and CDR2: KGHDR and SFDVKD. J was trimmed by 5 bases and V by 9 bases; bases with no gene match: 5. The receptor was derived from a human donor who donated a stem cell graft to a child with acute myeloid leukemia. The rearrangement links TRBV24-1 to TRBJ2-2; 10 bases line up with TRBD1. The sequencing here drew on PBMCs from the stem cell graft donor, taken from the stem cell graft. The CDR3 region is CATSGQGKTGELFF. The CDR3 nucleotides read TGTGCCACCTCGGGACAGGGGAAGACCGGGGAGCTGTTTTTT.